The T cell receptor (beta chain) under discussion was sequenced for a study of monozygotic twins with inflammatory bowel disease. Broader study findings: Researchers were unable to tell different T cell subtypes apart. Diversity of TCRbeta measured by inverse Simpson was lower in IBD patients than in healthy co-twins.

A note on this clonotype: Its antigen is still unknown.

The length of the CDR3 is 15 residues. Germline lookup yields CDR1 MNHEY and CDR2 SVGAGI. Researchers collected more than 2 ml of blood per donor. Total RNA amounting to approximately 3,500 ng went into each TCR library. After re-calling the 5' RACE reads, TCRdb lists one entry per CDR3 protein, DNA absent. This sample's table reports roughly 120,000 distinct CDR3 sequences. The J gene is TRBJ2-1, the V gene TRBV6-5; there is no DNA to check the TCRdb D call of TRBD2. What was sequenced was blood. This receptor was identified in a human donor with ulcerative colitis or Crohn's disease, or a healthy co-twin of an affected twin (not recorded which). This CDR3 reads CASSYSLAQGNEQFF.